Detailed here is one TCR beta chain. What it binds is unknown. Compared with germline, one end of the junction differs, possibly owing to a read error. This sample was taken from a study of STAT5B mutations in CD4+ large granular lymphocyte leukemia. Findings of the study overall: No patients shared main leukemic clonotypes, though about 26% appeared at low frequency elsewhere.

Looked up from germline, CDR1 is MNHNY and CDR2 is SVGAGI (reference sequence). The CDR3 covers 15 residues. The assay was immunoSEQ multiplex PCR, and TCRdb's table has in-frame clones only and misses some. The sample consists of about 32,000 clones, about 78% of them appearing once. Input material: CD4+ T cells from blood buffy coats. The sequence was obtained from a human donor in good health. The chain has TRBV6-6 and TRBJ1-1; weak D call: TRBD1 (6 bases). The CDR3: CVSSYEGGVNTEAFF. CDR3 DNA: TGTGTCAGCAGTTACGAAGGGGGAGTGAACACTGAAGCTTTCTTT.